This T cell receptor (beta chain) was identified during a study of T cell repertoires in ileal Crohn's disease. This CDR3 is 14 amino acids long. Germline CDR1 reads LNHDA; CDR2 reads SQIVND (reference sequence). Trimming cost V 6 bases and J 1 base, with 10 bases left between them. Adults with ileal or ileocolonic Crohn's disease and an indication for resection were eligible. This clone was found once. Repertoires were generated with immunoSEQ multiplex PCR, while TCRdb's copy carries only in-frame clones and drops some. In the table there are around 9,000 clones, around 80% of which are singletons. The V and J genes are TRBV19 and TRBJ1-5, with D maybe TRBD1 (6 bases). This TCR was recovered from an adult with Crohn's disease. Sequenced input: ileal tissue. The CDR3 region is CASSQGKSNQPQHF. In nucleotides, the CDR3 is TGTGCCAGTAGCCAGGGGAAGAGCAATCAGCCCCAGCATTTT.